This entry features one TCR beta chain sequence. Its target is not known. This record comes from a study of cytomegalovirus exposure and HLA in healthy donors. Overall study: From about 180 million T cells, an earlier analysis saw 117 million unique TCR beta sequences. Points from the study as a whole: Most TCR sequences proved rare, with some public TCRs found in many donors. Later on, analysis showed that most CMV-associated TCR beta chains appeared to be HLA-restricted.

Amplification used 60 Vbeta primers and 13 Jbeta primers. Only in-frame clones appear in the TCRdb table, and some are missing; sequencing was by immunoSEQ multiplex PCR. Of some 200,000 clones in the sample, 70% were seen once. The V gene lost 0 bases and the J gene lost 1 base, with 8 bases spanning the gap. The CDR3 covers 14 residues. In germline, CDR1 is SGHRS, CDR2 YFSETQ. This rearrangement joins TRBV5-1 to TRBJ2-7; TRBD1 might be the D (5 bases). The sequenced sample was PBMCs. The clonotype originates from a man in his forties in good health and CMV-seropositive. Written as DNA, the CDR3 is TGCGCCAGCAGCTTGGTGGGGCAATCCTACGAGCAGTACTTC. Its translation: CASSLVGQSYEQYF.